A single sample is the source of the 16 T cell receptor beta chains below, sequenced in a study of vaccination and CD4 T cells after COVID-19 (dated by TCRdb to between 2021 and 2024). The treatment or condition label for this specimen denotes: approximately 9-day PBMC culture with coronavirus spike peptide pools or control peptides (ViraFEST assay). No antigen has been assigned to these receptors. Library preparation used PCR. The run used an Illumina iSeq 100. At the Johns Hopkins FTIC core, DNA from the cultured CD4+ T cells underwent TCR sequencing with the Oncomine TCR Beta short-read assay. TCRdb reanalyzed the raw reads on its own, using fastp at Q25 for trimming and MiXCR for clone calling, and kept in-frame beta chains. Identical CDR3 proteins give one entry, which carries the most common genes and DNA. This sample is represented by some 9,700 distinct CDR3 sequences; roughly 70% of them were singletons. Less than 40% of the sample lies in the top ten.

Sequencing was done on a sample of CD4+ T cells from blood, cultured in vitro. These TCRs come from a human donor who had recovered from COVID-19.

V usage is TRBV27 and J usage is TRBJ1-5; no definite D call. The CDR3 totals 15 residues. V was pared by 5 bases and J by 2 bases, with 13 bases between. Germline V gene lookup returns CDR1 MNHEY and CDR2 SMNVEV (reference sequence). This CDR3 is CASSRAGNGNQPQHF. Here the CDR3 DNA reads TGTGCCAGCAGTAGGGCCGGGAATGGCAATCAGCCCCAGCATTTT.

This chain joins TRBV20-1 and TRBJ1-1; tentative D call: TRBD1 (6 bases). This CDR3 comprises 14 residues. V lost 0 bases and J lost 1, with 9 bases in between. Germline CDR1 is DFQATT and CDR2 is SNEGSKA (reference sequence). Here the CDR3 reads CSARDSRGNTEAFF. DNA for the CDR3: TGCAGTGCTAGAGATAGCAGGGGGAACACTGAAGCTTTCTTT.

This rearrangement joins TRBV19 to TRBJ1-5; no definite D call. Trimming cost V 3 bases and J 4 bases, with 10 bases left between them. The CDR3 is made up of 14 amino acids. CDR1 is LNHDA, CDR2 SQIVND, per germline (reference sequence). The CDR3 spells CASSMEQPNQPQHF. For the CDR3, the DNA is TGTGCCAGTAGTATGGAACAGCCTAATCAGCCCCAGCATTTT.

The J gene is TRBJ2-3, the V gene TRBV7-2; D possibly corresponds to TRBD2 (6 bases). V was cut by 2 bases and J by 3 bases, with 12 bases left in between. The germline V gene encodes CDR1 SGHTA and CDR2 FQGNSA. CDR3 length: 15 residues. CDR3 sequence (DNA): TGTGCCAGCAGCTTAATGGGACTGAAGACAGATACGCAGTATTTT. Its translation: CASSLMGLKTDTQYF.

The chain employs TRBV7-8 and TRBJ1-1; 8 positions agree with TRBD1. CDR1 and CDR2 (germline): SGHVS, FQNEAQ. This CDR3 region has 14 residues. After removal of 1 base from V and 5 bases from J, the junction contained 3 bases not matched to a gene. CDR3 amino acids: CASSLDGQGTEAFF. The CDR3 DNA is TGTGCCAGCAGCTTAGATGGACAGGGAACTGAAGCTTTCTTT.

In this sample, this clonotype turned up a few times. The chain combines TRBV7-2 with TRBJ2-5; TRBD2 matches at 8 bases. Germline V lookup: CDR1 SGHTA, CDR2 FQGNSA. With 0 bases clipped from V and 4 bases from J, the junction kept 4 bases outside the gene matches. The CDR3 totals 15 residues. The CDR3 DNA reads TGTGCCAGCAGCTTAGCCTACGGGAGGGGAGAGACCCAGTACTTC. Translating gives CASSLAYGRGETQYF.

The chain links TRBV12-3 or TRBV12-4 to TRBJ1-5; D gene ambiguous. V shed 0 bases and J shed 3 bases, with 6 bases lying between them. The CDR3 consists of 14 residues. The CDR3 sequence: CASSLANNNQPQHF. CDR3 bases: TGTGCCAGCAGTTTAGCGAACAACAATCAGCCCCAGCATTTT.

The chain couples TRBV20-1 to TRBJ2-2; weak D call: TRBD1 (5 bases). The CDR3 contains 16 residues. Germline assignment: CDR1 DFQATT and CDR2 SNEGSKA (reference sequence). The V end lost 0 bases, the J end lost 5 bases, and 16 bases lay between the germline ends. In DNA, the CDR3 is TGCAGTGCTAGAGATCGAAGGGCAGGGAATACCGGGGAGCTGTTTTTT. It translates to CSARDRRAGNTGELFF.

The chain combines TRBV6-1 with TRBJ1-5; D unclear. CDR1 is MNHNS, CDR2 SASEGT, per germline. V was trimmed by 5 bases and J by 3 bases, leaving 11 bases between them. The CDR3 has 14 residues. The CDR3 here is CASSPGEINQPQHF. The CDR3 DNA sequence: TGTGCCAGCAGTCCCGGGGAGATCAATCAGCCCCAGCATTTT.

The CDR3 sequence: CASSRARGETQYF. CDR3 DNA: TGTGCCAGCAGCCGAGCTAGGGGGGAGACCCAGTACTTC. The V call is TRBV12-3 or TRBV12-4, the J call TRBJ2-7, with D perhaps matching TRBD1 (6 bases). The DNA matches TRBJ2-5 better at its end, which makes the J call doubtful. The CDR3 totals 13 residues.

The chain is built from TRBV4-3 and TRBJ1-3; weak D call: TRBD1 (5 bases). V lost 2 bases, J lost 1 base, and 9 bases lay in between. The CDR3 consists of 15 residues. CDR1 and CDR2 (germline): LGHNA, YSLEER. The CDR3 loop reads CASSQLDTSGNTIYF. The DNA for the CDR3 is TGCGCCAGCAGCCAATTGGACACTTCTGGAAACACCATATATTTT.

CDR3 DNA: TGTGCCAGTAGTATCCTAGCGGGAGAGACCCAGTACTTC. It translates to CASSILAGETQYF. This rearrangement joins TRBV19 to TRBJ2-5; 8 nucleotides match TRBD2. The V segment lost 3 bases and the J segment 4 bases; nucleotides outside the gene matches: 1. The germline gives CDR1 LNHDA, CDR2 SQIVND (reference sequence). The length of the CDR3 is 13 residues.

The chain combines TRBV5-4 with TRBJ1-3; D not resolved. The CDR3 length is 15 residues. The ends were cut back, 0 bases at V and 0 bases at J, with 7 bases in the middle. In germline, CDR1 is SGHNT, CDR2 YYREEE (reference sequence). The CDR3 nucleotides read TGTGCCAGCAGCTTGGAACCGGCCTCTGGAAACACCATATATTTT. Residues: CASSLEPASGNTIYF.

The chain combines TRBV2 with TRBJ2-6, with D unresolved. Germline CDR1 SNHLY, CDR2 FYNNEI. This CDR3 has 15 amino acids. Trimming shortened V by 1 base and J by 0 bases, and 4 bases separated the two germline ends. The CDR3 region has the DNA TGTGCCAGCAGTGAAGGGATCTCTGGGGCCAACGTCCTGACTTTC. It translates to CASSEGISGANVLTF.

This clonotype was found a few times. The chain links TRBV7-2 to TRBJ1-6, with D possibly matching TRBD1 (5 bases). Per germline, CDR1 SGHTA and CDR2 FQGNSA. This CDR3 has 15 amino acids. Trimming stripped 3 bases from V and 7 bases from J, with 13 bases between. The CDR3 DNA reads as TGTGCCAGCAGCTTGGGACCAAGCCAAAATTCACCCCTCCACTTT. Translation gives CASSLGPSQNSPLHF.

V is TRBV7-2 and J is TRBJ2-1; D call uncertain. Germline lookup yields CDR1 SGHTA and CDR2 FQGNSA. Trimming left V 1 base short and J 6 bases short, with 10 bases between. This CDR3 is 14 amino acids long. CDR3 sequence: CASSLVLGTNEQFF. The CDR3 DNA reads TGTGCCAGCAGCTTAGTGTTAGGTACCAATGAGCAGTTCTTC.